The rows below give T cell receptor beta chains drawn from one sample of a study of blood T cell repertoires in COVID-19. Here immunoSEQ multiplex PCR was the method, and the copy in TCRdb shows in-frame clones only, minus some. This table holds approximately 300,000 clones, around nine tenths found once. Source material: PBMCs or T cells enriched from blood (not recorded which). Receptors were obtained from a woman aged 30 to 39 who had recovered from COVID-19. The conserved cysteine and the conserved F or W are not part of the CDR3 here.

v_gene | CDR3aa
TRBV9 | ASSVETGHTEAF
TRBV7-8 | ASSLDSPRWGRGGVYGYT
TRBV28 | ASPPRGIQNTEAF
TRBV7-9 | ASSLARPLGKQY
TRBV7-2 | ASRPRLAGTYEQY
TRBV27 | ASRDRHNSPLH
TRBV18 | ASSPVRLPDYYGYT
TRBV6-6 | ASRPGQGWGGEQY
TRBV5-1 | ASSFLGQEVGKAF
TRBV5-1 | ASSATGFNTEAF
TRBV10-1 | ASRGTNEGGEDYGYT
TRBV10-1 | ASASGGTDTQY
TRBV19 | ASSQYRTGGFFDYGYT
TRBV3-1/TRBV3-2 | ASSQGARGVDTGELF
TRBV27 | ASSLSPVYNEQF
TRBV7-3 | ASSLSPGSEHNEQF
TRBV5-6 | ASSLGGGYQPQH
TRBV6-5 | ASRVGEVYNEQF
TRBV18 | ASSPPGGHYGYT
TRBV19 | ASSINDNGYGYT
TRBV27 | ASSLYRGSGNTIY
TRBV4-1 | ASSQDGTGGQPQH
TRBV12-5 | ASGLPGTGNTIY
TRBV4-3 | ASSPGTGVLETQY
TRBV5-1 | ASKGLGTDGYT
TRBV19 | ASTLGSLAPEAF
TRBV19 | ASNGLVEAGGYT
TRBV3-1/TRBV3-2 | ASRETGQTNYGYT
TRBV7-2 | ASSSTGGPSSYEQY